This entry lists 32 T cell receptor beta chains sequenced from one sample in a study of blood T cell repertoires in COVID-19. Assay: immunoSEQ multiplex PCR; the TCRdb copy retains only in-frame clones and omits some. The sample includes 110,000 to 150,000 clones, more than 60% of them seen just once. Input material: peripheral blood. Every receptor here comes from a woman in her sixties or seventies with acute or convalescent COVID-19.

The chain has TRBV7-3 and TRBJ2-1; D ambiguous. The germline V gene has CDR1 SGHTA and CDR2 FQGTGA. Trimming cost V 2 bases and J 0 bases, with 11 bases left between them. The CDR3 runs to 16 residues. This CDR3 is CASSLDGYYSYNEQFF. In nucleotides, the CDR3 is TGTGCCAGCAGCTTAGACGGTTACTACTCCTACAATGAGCAGTTCTTC.

The table lists this clone with a count of one. The chain has TRBV4-2 and TRBJ2-1; the match to TRBD2 covers 8 bases. V lost 3 bases, J lost 6 bases, and 13 bases stayed unmatched. Germline loops: CDR1 LGHNA, CDR2 YNFKEQ. This CDR3 region has 17 residues. The CDR3 nucleotides are TGTGCCAGCAGCCAGTATCGGACGGGACTAGACCCCAATGAGCAGTTCTTC. Translated, it gives CASSQYRTGLDPNEQFF.

The V and J genes are TRBV19 and TRBJ2-7; tentative D call: TRBD1 (5 bases). Germline CDR1 and CDR2: LNHDA and SQIVND (reference sequence). V was pared by 3 bases and J by 3 bases, with 15 bases between. The CDR3 spans 15 residues. Here the CDR3 DNA reads TGTGCCAGTAGTATTGTCGGCAGGGCCGACTACGAGCAGTACTTC. Amino acid sequence: CASSIVGRADYEQYF.

The chain joins TRBV19 to TRBJ2-3; 8 bases are shared with TRBD2. J was trimmed by 6 bases and V by 10 bases; bases with no gene match: 12. Looked up from germline, CDR1 is LNHDA and CDR2 is SQIVND (reference sequence). The CDR3 sequence is 14 residues long. DNA for the CDR3: TGTGCCACCTCCTCCGGGACTAGTGTTGATACGCAGTATTTT. This encodes CATSSGTSVDTQYF.

The V gene is TRBV6-5, the J gene TRBJ2-3; D may be TRBD2 (5 bases). V lost 0 bases and J lost 1, with 11 bases in between. Germline V gene data show CDR1 as MNHEY and CDR2 as SVGAGI. The CDR3 totals 16 residues. CDR3: CASSYSARAGTDTQYF. The CDR3 DNA is TGTGCCAGCAGTTACTCAGCGCGGGCCGGCACAGATACGCAGTATTTT.

CDR3 amino acids: CASRIQGTTTDTQYF. The CDR3 coding sequence is TGTGCCAGCAGAATACAGGGAACGACCACAGATACGCAGTATTTT. The chain carries TRBV21-1 and TRBJ2-3; TRBD1 is the table's D call, not checked against the DNA. TRBV21-1 is recorded as a pseudogene. The CDR3 length is 15 residues.

The chain couples TRBV7-6 to TRBJ2-7, with 8 nucleotides matching TRBD2. The germline V gene has CDR1 SGHVS and CDR2 FNYEAQ. The CDR3 is 14 residues long. Trimming cost V 8 bases and J 5 bases; bases outside gene matches: 11. The chain's CDR3 is CASSPGGRRHEQYF. CDR3 nucleotides: TGTGCCAGCTCCCCGGGGGGGCGCAGACACGAGCAGTACTTC.

The gene calls are TRBV5-6 and TRBJ1-2, with no clear D. CDR3 size: 14 residues. V was cut by 1 base and J by 6 bases, with 13 bases left in between. The V gene's germline CDR1 is SGHDT and CDR2 YYEEEE. The CDR3: CASSLNDRGHGYTF. DNA of the CDR3: TGTGCCAGCAGCTTGAATGACCGAGGGCATGGCTACACCTTC.

The gene calls are TRBV4-1 and TRBJ2-1; a possible D gene is TRBD2 (7 bases). Germline CDR1 is MGHRA and CDR2 is YSYEKL. CDR3 size: 12 residues. V lost 8 bases, J lost 6 bases, and 11 bases lay in between. For the CDR3, the DNA is TGCGCCAGCGGGAGGGGGTCCAATGAGCAGTTCTTC. The encoded protein is CASGRGSNEQFF.

This chain links TRBV19 with TRBJ1-4; 7 positions agree with TRBD1. The CDR3 extends over 14 amino acids. Germline V gene data show CDR1 as LNHDA and CDR2 as SQIVND (reference sequence). V was clipped by 5 bases and J by 5 bases; unmatched bases: 5. CDR3 nucleotides: TGTGCCAGTAGTGCCTTACAGGGGAATGAAAAACTGTTTTTT. Translated, it gives CASSALQGNEKLFF.

This clone was counted only a few times. The V gene is TRBV7-9, the J gene TRBJ2-7; the D is unclear. The germline V gene encodes CDR1 SEHNR and CDR2 FQNEAQ (reference sequence). V was cut by 4 bases and J by 3 bases, with 4 bases left in between. The CDR3 spans 11 residues. The CDR3 reads CASSSNYEQYF. The DNA for the CDR3 is TGTGCCAGCAGCTCAAACTACGAGCAGTACTTC.

The chain links TRBV4-2 to TRBJ1-4, with D uncertain. The CDR3 sequence is 13 residues long. Germline CDR1 and CDR2: LGHNA and YNFKEQ. V gave up 4 bases and J gave up 12 bases, with 15 bases separating them. Written as DNA, the CDR3 is TGTGCCAGCAGCCCGCGGGAGGGTGGAGAACTGTTTTTT. Translation: CASSPREGGELFF.

This chain joins TRBV5-1 and TRBJ2-5; a possible D gene is TRBD2 (6 bases). V dropped 6 bases and J dropped 7 bases, with 16 bases sitting between them. CDR1 SGHRS and CDR2 YFSETQ come from the germline V gene. This CDR3 is built from 13 residues. Here the CDR3 reads CASISVAGGTQYF. The CDR3 DNA sequence: TGCGCCAGCATTAGTGTAGCCGGGGGGACCCAGTACTTC.

This chain connects TRBV7-6 to TRBJ2-7, with D possibly TRBD1 on 5 matching bases. Germline-derived CDR1 and CDR2 are SGHVS and FNYEAQ. The CDR3 consists of 13 residues. Trimming left V 0 bases short and J 7 bases short, with 10 bases between. The CDR3 DNA sequence: TGTGCCAGCAGCTTAGCGCTAGGGGCAGAGCAGTACTTC. Translated: CASSLALGAEQYF. Supplemented by reference TRBV7-6 and TRBJ2-7, the full variable domain reads GAGVSQSPRYKVTKRGQDVALRCDPISGHVSLYWYRQALGQGPEFLTYFNYEAQQDKSGLPNDRFSAERPEGSISTLTIQRTEQRDSAMYRCASSLALGAEQYFGPGTRLTVT.

The V call is TRBV5-8, the J call TRBJ2-5, with 7 bases aligning to TRBD1. The CDR3 is 16 amino acids. Per germline, CDR1 SGHTS and CDR2 YDEGEE. Trimming removed 4 bases from V and 4 bases from J; junction bases left unmatched: 13. CDR3 DNA: TGTGCCAGCAGCACCAACAGGGGAGTCTTGGGAGAGACCCAGTACTTC. This sequence encodes CASSTNRGVLGETQYF.

V and J are TRBV12-3 or TRBV12-4 and TRBJ2-2, with TRBD1 as a possible D gene (5 bases). The CDR3 is 12 residues long. The V and J ends lost 8 bases and 7 bases respectively, with 11 bases between them. The CDR3 protein is CASLQGFGELFF. CDR3 nucleotide sequence: TGTGCCAGCTTGCAGGGCTTCGGGGAGCTGTTTTTT.

The rearrangement uses TRBV4-1 and TRBJ1-5; D remains unclear. CDR3 size: 12 residues. The V end was cut by 1 base, the J end by 8 bases, with 6 bases between. Per germline, CDR1 MGHRA and CDR2 YSYEKL. The CDR3 sequence is CASSQGLEPQHF. In DNA, the CDR3 is TGCGCCAGCAGCCAAGGACTAGAGCCCCAGCATTTT.

The genes are TRBV28 and TRBJ1-1; the match to TRBD1 covers 9 bases. V was pared by 8 bases and J by 1 base, with 2 bases of the junction left unmatched. The CDR3 totals 13 residues. Germline values: CDR1 MDHEN, CDR2 SYDVKM. The CDR3 DNA sequence: TGTGCCAGCTTGACAGGGGGGAACACTGAAGCTTTCTTT. It codes for CASLTGGNTEAFF.

This chain connects TRBV18 to TRBJ1-6, with D unclear. Trimming pared 3 bases from V and 9 bases from J, leaving 12 bases between. CDR1 is KGHSH, CDR2 LQKENI, per germline. This CDR3 spans 14 amino acids. The CDR3 sequence: CASSPSGFGSPLHF. The DNA for the CDR3 is TGTGCCAGCTCACCCTCGGGGTTCGGTTCACCCCTCCACTTT. The full variable domain, with the rest looked up from reference TRBV18 and TRBJ1-6, is NAGVMQNPRHLVRRRGQEARLRCSPMKGHSHVYWYRQLPEEGLKFMVYLQKENIIDESGMPKERFSAEFPKEGPSILRIQQVVRGDSAAYFCASSPSGFGSPLHFGNGTRLTVT.

The chain uses TRBV9 and TRBJ2-2; 9 nucleotides line up with TRBD1. Trimming removed 5 bases from V and 6 bases from J; junction bases left unmatched: 2. The CDR3 runs to 13 residues. The germline V gene has CDR1 SGDLS and CDR2 YYNGEE. Here the CDR3 reads CASRGQGPGELFF. The CDR3 DNA follows: TGTGCCAGCAGGGGACAGGGCCCCGGGGAGCTGTTTTTT.

The chain recombines TRBV2 with TRBJ1-2; perhaps TRBD1 as D (5 bases). Trimming removed 6 bases at V and 3 bases at J, with 5 bases between. The CDR3 is made up of 11 amino acids. Germline-derived CDR1 and CDR2 are SNHLY and FYNNEI. CDR3 residues: CASSRDYGYTF. CDR3 bases: TGTGCCAGCAGCAGGGACTATGGCTACACCTTC.

This sequence joins TRBV11-3 and TRBJ2-1; 14 bases fit TRBD2. The length of the CDR3 is 16 residues. Germline-derived CDR1 and CDR2 are SGHNT and YENEEA. V shed 6 bases, J shed 6 bases, and the junction held 7 bases outside the gene matches. The CDR3 bases are TGTGCCAGCAGTTACGGACTAGCGGGAGGCAGCAATGAGCAGTTCTTC. Residues: CASSYGLAGGSNEQFF.

V usage is TRBV6-5 and J usage is TRBJ2-7, with a possible D match to TRBD1 (6 bases). Germline V gives CDR1 MNHEY, CDR2 SVGAGI. This CDR3 comprises 14 residues. V shed 4 bases and J shed 4 bases, with 14 bases lying between them. Here the CDR3 reads CASSLRGGKYEQYF. The CDR3 DNA is TGTGCCAGCAGTTTACGTGGGGGCAAGTACGAGCAGTACTTC.

This chain joins TRBV28 and TRBJ1-2; 7 bases are a match to TRBD1. Trimming at V came to 7 bases and at J to 6 bases, leaving 11 bases not matched to a gene. In germline, CDR1 is MDHEN, CDR2 SYDVKM. The CDR3 consists of 14 residues. The CDR3 region is CASNGQVIGDGYTF. The CDR3, as DNA: TGTGCCAGCAATGGACAGGTGATTGGTGATGGCTACACCTTC.

The genes are TRBV7-6 and TRBJ2-1; 7 bases agree with TRBD2. The V gene end was trimmed by 5 bases and the J gene end by 3 bases; junction bases not matched to a gene: 13. Germline V CDR1 and CDR2: SGHVS, FNYEAQ. The length of the CDR3 is 17 residues. This CDR3 is CASSGSKGTTYYNEQFF. CDR3 DNA: TGTGCCAGCAGCGGTAGTAAGGGGACTACCTACTACAATGAGCAGTTCTTC.

The chain joins TRBV28 to TRBJ2-1, with unresolved D. Looked up from germline, CDR1 is MDHEN and CDR2 is SYDVKM. V lost 6 bases and J 0 bases, leaving 18 bases between the germline ends. This CDR3 spans 17 amino acids. Here the CDR3 reads CASSAGVERRSYNEQFF. CDR3 nucleotides: TGTGCCAGCAGCGCCGGAGTCGAGCGACGCTCCTACAATGAGCAGTTCTTC.

V usage is TRBV19 and J usage is TRBJ2-2, with D perhaps matching TRBD2 (5 bases). This CDR3 spans 14 amino acids. Trimming cost V 9 bases and J 3 bases, with 14 bases left between them. Germline CDR1 reads LNHDA; CDR2 reads SQIVND (reference sequence). The CDR3 here is CASRPNGDTGELFF. CDR3 bases: TGTGCCAGCCGTCCAAACGGGGACACCGGGGAGCTGTTTTTT. Filled out from reference TRBV19 and TRBJ2-2, the complete variable domain reads DGGITQSPKYLFRKEGQNVTLSCEQNLNHDAMYWYRQDPGQGLRLIYYSQIVNDFQKGDIAEGYSVSREKKESFPLTVTSAQKNPTAFYLCASRPNGDTGELFFGEGSRLTVL.

This chain uses TRBV2 with TRBJ2-7, with a possible D match to TRBD1 (6 bases). Germline V gene lookup returns CDR1 SNHLY and CDR2 FYNNEI. V shed 6 bases and J shed 5 bases, with 11 bases lying between them. This CDR3 has 12 amino acids. The CDR3 region is CASSQQGNEQYF. The CDR3 bases are TGTGCCAGCAGCCAACAGGGAAACGAGCAGTACTTC.

This clone was seen a few times. The gene calls are TRBV5-1 and TRBJ1-6; 7 bases are a match to TRBD1. Per the germline V gene, CDR1 is SGHRS and CDR2 is YFSETQ. The CDR3 extends over 14 amino acids. J was trimmed by 6 bases and V by 4 bases; bases with no gene match: 4. The CDR3 loop reads CASSPRDSNSPLHF. CDR3 DNA sequence: TGCGCCAGCAGCCCACGGGACAGTAATTCACCCCTCCACTTT.

This clone appeared a few times. The genes are TRBV7-9 and TRBJ1-6; 7 bases fit TRBD1. V was clipped by 8 bases and J by 11 bases; unmatched bases: 12. Looked up from germline, CDR1 is SEHNR and CDR2 is FQNEAQ (reference sequence). The CDR3 has 14 residues. CDR3 in DNA: TGTGCCAGCTCCTCTACAGGGGTTGGGGCACCCCTCCACTTT. This translates into CASSSTGVGAPLHF.

The V call is TRBV2, the J call TRBJ2-2, with 7 bases that match TRBD1. Germline V lookup: CDR1 SNHLY, CDR2 FYNNEI. The CDR3 has 14 amino acids. V gave up 10 bases and J gave up 4 bases; unmatched junction bases: 9. CDR3: CATLDRAATGELFF. DNA for the CDR3: TGTGCCACCCTTGACAGGGCTGCCACCGGGGAGCTGTTTTTT.

This chain uses TRBV14 with TRBJ2-3; unclear D gene. Germline V CDR1 and CDR2: SGHDN, FVKESK. Trimming cost V 3 bases and J 4 bases, with 5 bases left between them. The CDR3 loop spans 12 amino acids. CDR3 protein: CASSHLPDTQYF. CDR3 coding DNA: TGTGCCAGCAGCCATCTTCCAGATACGCAGTATTTT.